Described below is a single TCR beta chain sequence and its context. Which antigen it targets is not known. Per-nucleotide qualities are absent, and no much larger clonotype sits a single base away. This entry comes from a study of CD8 T cells in ankylosing spondylitis (TCRdb year 2017). In terms of the full investigation: T cell receptor beta repertoires were profiled in healthy donors and ankylosing spondylitis patients so that disease-linked TCR variants could be found. The full study cohort was made up of 25 ankylosing spondylitis patients and 108 healthy donors. Peripheral blood samples were taken, and synovial fluid was additionally collected from ankylosing spondylitis patients. Here is what the overall study found, with its caveats: Some of the motif variants had been reported before in the synovial fluid and blood of reactive arthritis patients, a finding that suggests common disease-initiation mechanisms. The disease-linked clones were reported to be significantly enriched in matched synovial fluid samples from ankylosing spondylitis patients. In peripheral blood, the disease-linked clones were found at relatively low frequencies and had a CD8+ phenotype. Blood from ankylosing spondylitis patients appeared to be characterized by a TCR beta motif made up of under 10 highly homologous amino acid variants.

From cysteine to phenylalanine, the CDR3 is 12 amino acids long. Only CDR3 DNA is held: 36 bases, read in frame from base 1. V was cut back by 6 bases and J by 7 bases, leaving a gap of 13 bases between them. CDR1 and CDR2 are read off the germline V gene (reference sequence) as DFQATT and SNEGSKA. The instrument given in TCRdb is Illumina HiSeq 2500. TCR beta libraries were prepared by quantitative 5'-RACE with molecular barcodes. The original pipeline was this. A new computational method based on a probabilistic model of VDJ rearrangement was used to identify disease-linked TCR variants. In TCRdb, the public reads were trimmed at Q25 with fastp and aligned with MiXCR, with productive beta chains retained. CDR3 protein sequences are deduplicated, and each keeps its most common genes and DNA. TCRdb's processing, not the study's, gives the V and J calls here. In this sample the table shows about 88,000 distinct CDR3 sequences, 27% of which occur a single time. Around three fifths of the sample is taken by the ten largest.

This receptor was identified in a male donor with ankylosing spondylitis or in good health (not recorded which). The specimen was blood, either unsorted or a sorted T cell fraction (not recorded which). The chain uses TRBV20-1 and TRBJ2-1; the best D guess is TRBD2, with 5 bases matching. The sequence in DNA is TGCAGTGCCGCGGGCTATAATAATGAGCAGTTCTTC. Translated, this gives CSAAGYNNEQFF.